The rows below give T cell receptor beta chains drawn from one sample of a study of PD-1 blockade in mismatch repair-deficient tumors. Generated by immunoSEQ multiplex PCR, the TCRdb table keeps only in-frame clones and is missing some. The table shows roughly 32,000 clones, with 75% to 90% occurring only once. The sample in question was PBMCs, obtained around 6 weeks after starting pembrolizumab. The receptors shown here come from an adult with mismatch repair-deficient cancer. CDR3s include the opening cysteine and the closing phenylalanine or tryptophan. Fields, in order: D gene, V gene, clone size, J gene, CDR3 protein, CDR3 DNA. A D gene is named only where the DNA matches it firmly. Some rows mark clone size as missing; the rest say once, few, many or name a class of expanded clone.

-	TRBV7-8	-	TRBJ2-7	CASSLASGSSYEQYF	TGTGCCAGCAGCTTAGCTAGCGGAAGCTCCTACGAGCAGTACTTC
-	TRBV7-9	few	TRBJ1-2	CASSLGESPDGYTF	TGTGCCAGCAGCTTAGGGGAGTCCCCGGATGGCTACACCTTC
TRBD1	TRBV6-1	-	TRBJ1-6	CASKPGQGRSPLHF	TGTGCCAGCAAACCTGGACAGGGACGTTCACCCCTCCACTTT
-	TRBV18	-	TRBJ2-5	CASSADQETQYF	TGTGCCAGCTCTGCAGACCAAGAGACCCAGTACTTC
TRBD1	TRBV13	few	TRBJ2-7	CASSPRDRGHHEQYF	TGTGCCAGCAGCCCACGGGACAGGGGGCATCACGAGCAGTACTTC
-	TRBV2	-	TRBJ1-1	CASSGLRHPRNTEAFF	TGTGCCAGCAGTGGCCTAAGACACCCGAGGAACACTGAAGCTTTCTTT
-	TRBV7-8	-	TRBJ1-2	CASSAVGGARGYTF	TGTGCCAGCAGCGCAGTTGGGGGGGCAAGGGGCTACACCTTC
TRBD1	TRBV5-1	few	TRBJ1-4	CASSPTGEINEKLFF	TGCGCCAGCAGCCCGACAGGGGAGATCAATGAAAAACTGTTTTTT
-	TRBV6-6	few	TRBJ1-3	CASSYTAGVGNTIYF	TGTGCCAGCAGTTACACGGCAGGGGTCGGAAACACCATATATTTT
TRBD1	TRBV28	-	TRBJ1-2	CASSFPGGDYGYTF	TGTGCCAGCAGTTTCCCAGGGGGCGACTATGGCTACACCTTC
TRBD1	TRBV9	-	TRBJ2-6	CASSPRQGAGANVLTF	TGTGCCAGCAGCCCCCGACAGGGGGCGGGGGCCAACGTCCTGACTTTC
TRBD2	TRBV6-5	-	TRBJ2-7	CASSYSAVGRTYEQYF	TGTGCCAGCAGTTACTCGGCCGTCGGGAGGACCTACGAGCAGTACTTC
TRBD2	TRBV28	-	TRBJ2-7	CASSLAGGVYEQYF	TGTGCCAGCAGTTTAGCGGGAGGCGTGTACGAGCAGTACTTC
-	TRBV7-2	-	TRBJ2-7	CASSLGRDYEQYF	TGTGCCAGCAGCTTAGGCCGGGATTACGAGCAGTACTTC
-	TRBV28	few	TRBJ1-1	CASSFRQPRNTEAFF	TGTGCCAGCAGTTTCCGGCAGCCTAGGAACACTGAAGCTTTCTTT
-	TRBV29-1	-	TRBJ1-2	CSVGFRPDGYTF	TGCAGCGTTGGGTTTCGCCCAGATGGCTACACCTTC
-	TRBV6-1	-	TRBJ2-7	CASSLTEATYEQYF	TGTGCCAGCAGTCTCACTGAGGCGACCTACGAGCAGTACTTC
-	TRBV7-8	-	TRBJ1-3	CASSLAAGTIRNTIYF	TGTGCCAGCAGCTTAGCAGCAGGGACAATACGAAACACCATATATTTT
-	TRBV28	-	TRBJ2-7	CASTIQGSYEQYF	TGTGCCAGCACTATCCAGGGTTCCTACGAGCAGTACTTC
TRBD1	TRBV6-5	-	TRBJ1-1	CASTRTGGRGTEAFF	TGTGCCAGCACCAGGACAGGGGGTCGGGGCACTGAAGCTTTCTTT
TRBD1	TRBV27	once	TRBJ1-5	CASKTGVGNQPQHF	TGTGCCAGCAAGACAGGGGTAGGCAATCAGCCCCAGCATTTT
TRBD2	TRBV10-3	-	TRBJ2-1	CAISEFGVAGAENEQFF	TGTGCCATCAGTGAGTTCGGAGTAGCGGGAGCGGAGAATGAGCAGTTCTTC
TRBD2	TRBV7-2	-	TRBJ2-1	CASSPGGGGRGRREQFF	TGTGCCAGCAGCCCCGGGGGCGGCGGGAGGGGGCGGCGGGAGCAGTTCTTC
TRBD1	TRBV9	-	TRBJ2-1	CASSVLGRGHYNEQFF	TGTGCCAGCAGCGTCCTAGGTAGGGGGCACTACAATGAGCAGTTCTTC
TRBD1	TRBV19	-	TRBJ2-6	CASKAGGGIGANVLTF	TGTGCCAGTAAGGCAGGGGGCGGTATCGGGGCCAACGTCCTGACTTTC
TRBD1	TRBV30	-	TRBJ2-3	CAWSGTGSGTQYF	TGTGCCTGGAGTGGGACAGGGTCGGGTACGCAGTATTTT
-	TRBV5-1	-	TRBJ1-5	CASSREANQPQHF	TGCGCCAGCAGCCGGGAGGCAAATCAGCCCCAGCATTTT
-	TRBV11-2	-	TRBJ2-2	CASSLEAVLGSSGELFF	TGTGCCAGCAGCTTAGAGGCCGTCTTGGGCTCTTCCGGGGAGCTGTTTTTT
TRBD2	TRBV7-3	-	TRBJ2-3	CASRLTSGNTDTQYF	TGTGCCAGCAGACTCACTAGCGGGAACACAGATACGCAGTATTTT
TRBD2	TRBV7-3	-	TRBJ2-1	CASSLRLAGWNEQFF	TGTGCCAGCAGCTTAAGACTAGCGGGATGGAATGAGCAGTTCTTC
TRBD2	TRBV9	-	TRBJ2-3	CASSELGTSIDTQYF	TGTGCCAGCAGCGAACTCGGGACTAGCATCGATACGCAGTATTTT
-	TRBV5-1	-	TRBJ1-3	CASSLAPGNTIYF	TGCGCCAGCAGCTTGGCTCCTGGAAACACCATATATTTT
TRBD2	TRBV27	-	TRBJ2-1	CASSLYAGLAGGYNEQFF	TGTGCCAGCAGTTTATATGCGGGACTAGCTGGAGGCTACAATGAGCAGTTCTTC
-	TRBV28	-	TRBJ1-1	CATEALNTEAFF	TGTGCTACGGAGGCCTTGAACACTGAAGCTTTCTTT
TRBD2	TRBV11-3	-	TRBJ2-1	CASSPSSGRAYNEQFF	TGTGCCAGCAGCCCATCTAGCGGGAGGGCCTACAATGAGCAGTTCTTC
-	TRBV6-5	-	TRBJ1-5	CASSFDRQGNQPQHF	TGTGCCAGCAGTTTTGACCGACAGGGCAATCAGCCCCAGCATTTT
TRBD1	TRBV18	-	TRBJ2-7	CASSPQETGATYEQYF	TGTGCCAGCTCACCACAAGAGACAGGGGCGACCTACGAGCAGTACTTC
TRBD1	TRBV18	few	TRBJ1-5	CASSPEGQTSQPQHF	TGTGCCAGCTCACCCGAGGGACAGACGAGTCAGCCCCAGCATTTT
-	TRBV5-1	-	TRBJ1-1	CASSLEADGSTEAFF	TGCGCCAGCAGCTTGGAGGCAGATGGGAGCACTGAAGCTTTCTTT
-	TRBV6-5	-	TRBJ1-1	CASSSDRGRNTEAFF	TGTGCCAGCAGTTCCGATAGGGGCAGGAACACTGAAGCTTTCTTT
TRBD2	TRBV7-9	few	TRBJ2-7	CASSFSGRGNEQYF	TGTGCCAGCAGCTTCAGCGGGAGGGGCAACGAGCAGTACTTC
TRBD1	TRBV7-9	once	TRBJ2-3	CASSHGQGSTDTQYF	TGTGCCAGCAGCCACGGACAGGGGAGCACAGATACGCAGTATTTT
TRBD1	TRBV18	-	TRBJ2-5	CASSPDRVQETQYF	TGTGCCAGCTCACCCGACAGGGTTCAGGAGACCCAGTACTTC
-	TRBV18	-	TRBJ1-5	CASSPGQSSNQPQHF	TGTGCCAGCTCACCCGGACAGAGTAGCAATCAGCCCCAGCATTTT
TRBD2	TRBV2	once	TRBJ2-5	CASSLLAGGERAQYF	TGTGCCAGCAGTCTTCTAGCGGGAGGGGAGAGGGCCCAGTACTTC
-	TRBV7-9	few	TRBJ2-7	CASSRDTTYEQYF	TGTGCCAGCAGCCGGGACACAACATACGAGCAGTACTTC
TRBD1	TRBV29-1	-	TRBJ2-2	CSVEDVGQGGTGELFF	TGCAGCGTTGAAGATGTCGGACAGGGCGGCACCGGGGAGCTGTTTTTT
-	TRBV7-3	-	TRBJ2-3	CASSLGGASTDTQYF	TGTGCCAGCAGCTTAGGGGGCGCTAGCACAGATACGCAGTATTTT
TRBD1	TRBV27	-	TRBJ1-2	CASSAGTGLAYTF	TGTGCCAGCAGTGCGGGGACAGGGCTAGCCTACACCTTC
-	TRBV27	-	TRBJ1-2	CASSRTQGQLYGYTF	TGTGCCAGCAGTCGGACCCAGGGCCAGCTTTATGGCTACACCTTC
TRBD2	TRBV7-8	few	TRBJ2-7	CASSLADSGRYEQYF	TGTGCCAGCAGCTTAGCTGACAGCGGGAGGTACGAGCAGTACTTC
TRBD1	TRBV5-1	-	TRBJ2-2	CASSTGELNTGELFF	TGCGCCAGCAGCACAGGGGAGCTGAACACCGGGGAGCTGTTTTTT
-	TRBV9	-	TRBJ2-1	CASSFDMSQQFF	TGTGCCAGCAGCTTCGATATGAGCCAGCAGTTCTTC
-	TRBV6-5	-	TRBJ1-5	CASRRTAGNQPQHF	TGTGCCAGCAGGAGGACTGCTGGCAATCAGCCCCAGCATTTT
TRBD1	TRBV6-1	-	TRBJ2-3	CAIQPTGGWGDTQYF	TGTGCCATCCAGCCGACAGGGGGCTGGGGAGATACGCAGTATTTT
-	TRBV27	-	TRBJ1-5	CASSLGAGAPQHF	TGTGCCAGCAGTTTGGGAGCAGGGGCTCCCCAGCATTTT
TRBD1	TRBV11-2	-	TRBJ1-2	CASSPLGQATRGYTF	TGTGCCAGCAGCCCGCTGGGACAGGCCACCAGGGGCTACACCTTC